The 16 T cell receptor beta chains given below trace back to one sample, sequenced in a study of T cell changes during pregnancy in multiple sclerosis. The table came from immunoSEQ multiplex PCR; TCRdb's copy has only in-frame clones and leaves some out. The profile covers roughly 53,000 clones, with about 90% appearing a single time and 0.3% to 0.45% taken by the ten largest. Source: CD4+ T cells from peripheral blood mononuclear cells, taken in the second trimester of pregnancy. The receptor set was obtained from a female donor in good health, enrolled as a control in a pregnancy study.

This clone was recorded only once. The genes are TRBV30 and TRBJ2-7; no clear D. V dropped 0 bases and J dropped 3 bases, with 9 bases sitting between them. The CDR3 is made up of 13 amino acids. Germline assignment: CDR1 GTSNPN and CDR2 SVGIG (reference sequence). CDR3: CAWSVQQVYEQYF. The CDR3, as DNA: TGTGCCTGGAGTGTACAACAAGTCTACGAGCAGTACTTC. Combining the CDR3 with reference TRBV30 and TRBJ2-7 gives the whole variable domain SQTIHQWPATLVQPVGSPLSLECTVEGTSNPNLYWYRQAAGRGLQLLFYSVGIGQISSEVPQNLSASRPQDRQFILSSKKLLLSDSGFYLCAWSVQQVYEQYFGPGTRLTVT.

The chain uses TRBV11-2 and TRBJ1-2; D call uncertain. The V and J ends lost 1 base and 4 bases respectively, with 13 bases between them. The CDR3 length is 15 residues. CDR1 is SGHAT, CDR2 FQNNGV, per germline. The CDR3 DNA sequence: TGTGCCAGCAGCTTAGGGCCCCATGGTACCTATGGCTACACCTTC. Translating it yields CASSLGPHGTYGYTF.

The chain employs TRBV4-3 and TRBJ1-2; D is ambiguous. V was shortened by 0 bases and J by 8 bases, with 7 bases between the two germline ends. Germline V gene sequence: CDR1 LGHNA, CDR2 YSLEER. The CDR3 consists of 12 residues. The CDR3: CASSQERVGYTF. DNA of the CDR3: TGCGCCAGCAGCCAAGAACGGGTAGGCTACACCTTC.

The genes are TRBV12-5 and TRBJ1-6, with 7 bases identical to TRBD1. This CDR3 has 14 residues. The V gene end was trimmed by 2 bases and the J gene end by 7 bases; junction bases not matched to a gene: 2. Germline V gene sequence: CDR1 LGHNT, CDR2 FRNRAP. CDR3 sequence reads: CASGLYRGNSPLHF. The CDR3 DNA reads TGTGCTAGTGGTTTGTACAGGGGAAATTCACCCCTCCACTTT.

The sample holds one count of this clone. V gene TRBV15 combines with J gene TRBJ2-7; D is undetermined. Trimming stripped 1 base from V and 0 bases from J, with 16 bases between. The CDR3 consists of 17 residues. Germline CDR1 reads LNHNV; CDR2 reads YYDKDF (reference sequence). Here the CDR3 reads CATSRVLGSDRSYEQYF. CDR3 coding DNA: TGTGCCACCAGCAGAGTTTTGGGCTCCGATCGCTCCTACGAGCAGTACTTC.

The CDR3 sequence: CASTDSGGSSYEQYF. The CDR3 coding sequence is TGTGCCAGTACCGATAGCGGGGGCTCTTCCTACGAGCAGTACTTC. V usage is TRBV19 and J usage is TRBJ2-7, with TRBD2 identical over 9 bases. The CDR3 has 15 residues. The trim removed 7 bases at V and 1 base at J, leaving 8 bases unmatched. Germline assignment: CDR1 LNHDA and CDR2 SQIVND (reference sequence).

This chain connects TRBV29-1 to TRBJ2-3; the D is unclear. Trimming removed 4 bases from V and 5 bases from J, with 10 bases in between. Germline V gene sequence: CDR1 SQVTM, CDR2 ANQGSEA. The CDR3 loop spans 12 amino acids. The CDR3 reads CSVAEIGDTQYF. DNA for the CDR3: TGCAGCGTTGCGGAGATCGGAGATACGCAGTATTTT.

A single count supports this clone. This chain joins TRBV19 and TRBJ1-5, with D possibly matching TRBD1 (6 bases). V was pared by 3 bases and J by 7 bases, with 16 bases between. Germline-derived CDR1 and CDR2 are LNHDA and SQIVND (reference sequence). The CDR3 sequence is 15 residues long. CDR3 sequence reads: CASSMTRGDWQPQHF. The CDR3 nucleotides read TGTGCCAGTAGTATGACCAGGGGAGATTGGCAGCCCCAGCATTTT.

The chain combines TRBV4-3 with TRBJ1-6; maybe TRBD1 (5 bases). Germline CDR1 LGHNA, CDR2 YSLEER. There are 19 residues in the CDR3. The V end was cut by 0 bases, the J end by 9 bases, with 24 bases between. For the CDR3, the DNA is TGCGCCAGCAGCCAAGATCAGCCTCAGGATGGCAGGGTTTCTTCACCCCTCCACTTT. This sequence encodes CASSQDQPQDGRVSSPLHF.

The rearrangement joins TRBV12-1 to TRBJ1-5; TRBD1, the table's D call, was not compared with the DNA. TRBV12-1 corresponds to a pseudogene. The CDR3 sequence is 15 residues long. This CDR3 reads CASSLGTGYNQPQHF. CDR3 nucleotide sequence: TGTGCCAGCAGCCTAGGGACAGGGTACAATCAGCCCCAGCATTTT.

V usage is TRBV30 and J usage is TRBJ2-2, with D possibly being TRBD1 (5 bases). The CDR3 length is 13 residues. CDR1 is GTSNPN, CDR2 SVGIG, per germline (reference sequence). V was shortened by 0 bases and J by 6 bases, with 8 bases between the two germline ends. The chain's CDR3 is CAWSVLGPGELFF. Here the CDR3 DNA reads TGTGCCTGGAGTGTTCTGGGGCCCGGGGAGCTGTTTTTT.

The gene calls are TRBV19 and TRBJ1-1; 7 nucleotides match TRBD1. The CDR3 runs 16 residues. V shed 1 base and J 0 bases; nucleotides not matched to a gene: 5. Germline CDR1 LNHDA, CDR2 SQIVND (reference sequence). For the CDR3, the DNA is TGTGCCAGTAGTATAGTGAGGGGGCCCATGAACACTGAAGCTTTCTTT. This gives the protein CASSIVRGPMNTEAFF.

The gene calls are TRBV10-3 and TRBJ2-3, with no clear D. V lost 1 base and J 6 bases, leaving 5 bases between the germline ends. Germline CDR1 and CDR2: ENHRY and SYGVKD. The CDR3 contains 12 residues. The CDR3 is CAISEFEDTQYF. In DNA, the CDR3 is TGTGCCATCAGTGAGTTTGAGGATACGCAGTATTTT.

This rearrangement joins TRBV5-1 to TRBJ2-2; the match to TRBD2 covers 16 bases. CDR1 SGHRS and CDR2 YFSETQ come from the germline V gene. Trimming removed 4 bases from V and 3 bases from J; junction bases left unmatched: 9. The CDR3 loop spans 19 amino acids. The CDR3 region is CASSPGLAGGRLDTGELFF. DNA of the CDR3: TGCGCCAGCAGCCCGGGACTAGCGGGGGGGAGGCTCGACACCGGGGAGCTGTTTTTT. Filled out from reference TRBV5-1 and TRBJ2-2, the complete variable domain reads KAGVTQTPRYLIKTRGQQVTLSCSPISGHRSVSWYQQTPGQGLQFLFEYFSETQRNKGNFPGRFSGRQFSNSRSEMNVSTLELGDSALYLCASSPGLAGGRLDTGELFFGEGSRLTVL.

This clone was detected only once. The J gene is TRBJ1-1, the V gene TRBV19; no clear D gene. The germline V gene encodes CDR1 LNHDA and CDR2 SQIVND (reference sequence). The CDR3 is 13 amino acids. V lost 5 bases and J lost 0, with 7 bases in between. The CDR3 region has the DNA TGTGCCAGTAGTCTCCAGATGAACACTGAAGCTTTCTTT. Residues: CASSLQMNTEAFF.

The chain uses TRBV7-2 and TRBJ1-2; D remains ambiguous. Trimming left V 5 bases short and J 4 bases short, with 17 bases between. Per germline, CDR1 SGHTA and CDR2 FQGNSA. The CDR3 spans 15 residues. Here the CDR3 reads CASSPENNLVYGYTF. CDR3 DNA sequence: TGTGCCAGCAGCCCAGAGAACAACCTAGTCTATGGCTACACCTTC. Variable domain in full (rest from reference TRBV7-2 and TRBJ1-2): GAGVSQSPSNKVTEKGKDVELRCDPISGHTALYWYRQSLGQGLEFLIYFQGNSAPDKSGLPSDRFSAERTGGSVSTLTIQRTQQEDSAVYLCASSPENNLVYGYTFGSGTRLTVV.